The 17 T cell receptor beta chains below were found in one sample sequenced in a study of technical replicates of blood from a handful of donors. Data came from immunoSEQ multiplex PCR; TCRdb stores just in-frame clones and leaves some out. The sample has 70,000 to 85,000 clones, roughly 97% seen once. Sequences were obtained from T cells isolated from PBMCs. The receptors here all came from a human donor in good health.

The genes are TRBV4-1 and TRBJ2-4; 8 bases match TRBD1. Germline values: CDR1 MGHRA, CDR2 YSYEKL. V lost 1 base to trimming and J lost 9 bases; unmatched junction nucleotides: 14. The CDR3 has 17 residues. The CDR3 here is CASSQVGTGNLRGIQYF. The CDR3 bases are TGCGCCAGCAGCCAAGTCGGGACAGGAAATCTTCGAGGCATTCAGTACTTC.

A single count supports this clone. The CDR3: CASSSRVYGYTF. The CDR3 bases are TGTGCCAGCAGCTCCCGAGTCTATGGCTACACCTTC. The genes are TRBV28 and TRBJ1-2; D is undetermined. This CDR3 region has 12 residues. CDR1 MDHEN and CDR2 SYDVKM come from the germline V gene. V was clipped by 6 bases and J by 4 bases, with 9 bases between them.

The chain links TRBV10-2 to TRBJ2-2; tentatively, D is TRBD2 (6 bases). Germline lookup yields CDR1 WSHSY and CDR2 SAAADI. The V gene lost 6 bases and the J gene lost 7 bases, with 9 bases spanning the gap. The CDR3 runs 12 residues. The CDR3 nucleotides are TGCGCCAGCAGGCTAGCGATCGGGGAGCTGTTTTTT. Its protein product is CASRLAIGELFF.

The J gene is TRBJ1-3, the V gene TRBV29-1, with D possibly TRBD1 on 5 matching bases. The CDR3 is 15 amino acids. Deletions cut 6 bases from V and 1 base from J, with 16 bases between. Germline V gene sequence: CDR1 SQVTM, CDR2 ANQGSEA. The CDR3 DNA reads TGCAGCGTAGACCTGACCGGGGGGTCTGGAAACACCATATATTTT. Protein sequence: CSVDLTGGSGNTIYF.

The chain recombines TRBV6-5 with TRBJ2-5; D ambiguous. Trimming took 7 bases from V and 2 from J, leaving 8 bases between them. This CDR3 contains 12 residues. Germline CDR1 reads MNHEY; CDR2 reads SVGAGI. CDR3 coding DNA: TGTGCCAGCAAAAAGAGTCAAGAGACCCAGTACTTC. It codes for CASKKSQETQYF.

The chain couples TRBV28 to TRBJ2-3, with 8 positions matching TRBD2. The germline V gene encodes CDR1 MDHEN and CDR2 SYDVKM. V lost 1 base and J lost 7; bases outside the gene matches: 10. The CDR3 runs to 16 residues. Here the CDR3 reads CASSLLGLGLSNTQYF. CDR3 sequence (DNA): TGTGCCAGCAGTTTATTGGGACTAGGTTTATCAAATACGCAGTATTTT.

Points on this clone: The DNA is left out, because the CDR3 cannot be placed on it with certainty; the CDR3 is given as TCRdb lists it. The chain has TRBV21-1 and TRBJ2-7; the DNA was not used to check the table's D call, TRBD1. TRBV21-1 counts as a pseudogene. With termini counted, the CDR3 has 13 amino acids. This CDR3 is CASVGRGSYEQYF.

The chain employs TRBV7-2 and TRBJ2-5; D may be TRBD2 (6 bases). With 4 bases removed from V and 5 bases from J, the gap between germline ends came to 23 bases. This CDR3 comprises 17 residues. CDR1 is SGHTA and CDR2 is FQGNSA in the germline V gene. The CDR3 DNA sequence: TGTGCCAGCAGCTCAACAAAAATACTAGCTCTGGGGGAGACCCAGTACTTC. As protein: CASSSTKILALGETQYF.

This clone was counted a single time. The chain carries TRBV25-1 and TRBJ1-6, with no clear D. V lost 3 bases and J 0 bases, leaving 12 bases between the germline ends. Germline CDR1 and CDR2: MGHDK and SYGVNS. There are 17 residues in the CDR3. CDR3 residues: CASSERRASSYNSPLHF. In nucleotides, the CDR3 is TGTGCCAGCAGTGAGAGGAGGGCTAGCTCCTATAATTCACCCCTCCACTTT.

This chain links TRBV5-4 with TRBJ1-4; TRBD1 agrees at 7 bases. The CDR3 spans 15 residues. The V segment lost 4 bases and the J segment 8 bases; nucleotides outside the gene matches: 11. The germline CDR1 and CDR2 sequences are SGHNT and YYREEE (reference sequence). This CDR3 is CASSEKRQGGEKLFF. The CDR3 nucleotides read TGTGCCAGCAGCGAAAAAAGACAGGGCGGGGAAAAACTGTTTTTT.

The V call is TRBV27, the J call TRBJ2-1, with TRBD2 matching over 7 bases. Unmatched junction bases numbered 13, after V lost 1 base and J lost 4 bases. The CDR3 extends over 18 amino acids. In germline, CDR1 is MNHEY, CDR2 SMNVEV (reference sequence). CDR3 protein: CASSLYPPGGSTYNEQFF. CDR3 in DNA: TGTGCCAGCAGTTTATACCCCCCTGGCGGGAGTACATACAATGAGCAGTTCTTC.

The chain carries TRBV28 and TRBJ1-5; 9 bases align to TRBD1. CDR1 and CDR2 from the germline V gene are MDHEN and SYDVKM. CDR3 size: 15 residues. After removal of 5 bases from V and 6 bases from J, the junction contained 8 bases not matched to a gene. CDR3 DNA: TGTGCCAGCAGTCCAATGGGACAGGGTTTTCAGCCCCAGCATTTT. It is translated as CASSPMGQGFQPQHF.

The chain couples TRBV6-1 to TRBJ2-5, with TRBD2 as a possible D gene (6 bases). From germline, CDR1 is MNHNS and CDR2 SASEGT. The CDR3 spans 14 residues. V gave up 3 bases and J gave up 6 bases, with 14 bases separating them. In DNA form, the CDR3 reads TGTGCCAGCAGTGACGCTGGAGGGGCGAAGACCCAGTACTTC. Translating it yields CASSDAGGAKTQYF.

The chain employs TRBV6-1 and TRBJ1-2; D is perhaps TRBD1 (6 bases). The CDR3 length is 16 residues. Between the trimmed V and J ends, which lost 1 base and 7 bases, there was a span of 19 bases. The V gene's germline CDR1 is MNHNS and CDR2 SASEGT. DNA for the CDR3: TGTGCCAGCAGTGAAGGGGCCCAGGGGACCCGACGTGGCTACACCTTC. This codes for CASSEGAQGTRRGYTF.

This rearrangement joins TRBV6-1 to TRBJ2-7; 8 nucleotides align to TRBD1. The CDR3 loop spans 16 amino acids. V lost 1 base and J lost 2; bases outside the gene matches: 7. Germline CDR1 MNHNS, CDR2 SASEGT. The CDR3 DNA follows: TGTGCCAGCAGTGAAGAGCGGCGGACAGGGCCCTACGAGCAGTACTTC. Protein product: CASSEERRTGPYEQYF.

V is TRBV7-8 and J is TRBJ1-1; 7 positions match TRBD1. V dropped 1 base and J dropped 0; count of bases not matched to a gene: 2. The V gene's germline CDR1 is SGHVS and CDR2 FQNEAQ. The CDR3 loop spans 15 amino acids. CDR3 sequence (DNA): TGTGCCAGCAGCTTAGGGGGACAGTTGAACACTGAAGCTTTCTTT. It codes for CASSLGGQLNTEAFF.

This clone occurred once. This chain connects TRBV5-4 to TRBJ1-2, with 8 bases identical to TRBD1. This CDR3 region has 13 residues. Trimming at V came to 4 bases and at J to 7 bases, leaving 6 bases not matched to a gene. The germline CDR1 and CDR2 sequences are SGHNT and YYREEE (reference sequence). CDR3 in amino acids: CASSKGQGGGYTF. The CDR3 nucleotides are TGTGCCAGCAGCAAAGGACAGGGTGGTGGCTACACCTTC.